A single sample is the source of the 3 T cell receptor beta chains below, sequenced in a study of T cells in Graves' hyperthyroidism and ophthalmopathy. The CDR3 regions of TCR beta were amplified from RNA transcripts. Using the HTBI primer set, a first-round RT-PCR was run on the TCR CDR3. TCRdb reprocessed the multiplex PCR reads with MiXCR, giving one entry per CDR3 protein. Of approximately 870,000 distinct CDR3 sequences in the sample, roughly 40% are singletons; the top ten hold roughly 8.3%. The source material was blood. The source is a man between 18 and 29 years old with Graves' hyperthyroidism.

This clonotype was counted many times. V usage is TRBV5-1 and J usage is TRBJ2-7; 7 bases are shared with TRBD1. The CDR3 sequence is 14 residues long. The ends lost 5 bases at V and 2 bases at J; junction bases unmatched: 7. Germline CDR1 is SGHRS and CDR2 is YFSETQ. CDR3 in DNA: TGCGCCAGCAGTATGGGACAGACTACCTACGAGCAGTACTTC. Amino acids: CASSMGQTTYEQYF.

Ten or more counts support this clonotype. The chain carries TRBV12-3 or TRBV12-4 and TRBJ2-5; 9 nucleotides agree with TRBD1. The CDR3 sequence is 13 residues long. The trim removed 4 bases at V and 7 bases at J, leaving 4 bases unmatched. The CDR3 DNA is TGTGCCAGCAGTTCAGGACAGGGGACGACCCAGTACTTC. It yields the protein CASSSGQGTTQYF.

The genes are TRBV29-1 and TRBJ1-2; D gene unclear. Germline V gene sequence: CDR1 SQVTM, CDR2 ANQGSEA. Trimming pared 4 bases from V and 5 bases from J, leaving 23 bases between. This CDR3 contains 16 residues. CDR3 nucleotide sequence: TGCAGCGTTGGGGCGGGGAAGTCCTACGAGCAGTATGGCTACACCTTC. This translates into CSVGAGKSYEQYGYTF. The complete variable domain, with remaining parts taken from reference TRBV29-1 and TRBJ1-2, reads SAVISQKPSRDICQRGTSLTIQCQVDSQVTMMFWYRQQPGQSLTLIATANQGSEATYESGFVIDKFPISRPNLTFSTLTVSNMSPEDSSIYLCSVGAGKSYEQYGYTFGSGTRLTVV.